The clone carrying this T cell receptor beta chain was observed at least ten times. Follow-up blood was drawn about 14 weeks, roughly three months, after antiretroviral therapy began. Whole blood was used without fractionation, so all unsorted peripheral T cells were included. Reverse transcription used about 510 ng RNA and constant-region primers for alpha and beta. Separate chain-specific third strand synthesis with multiplexing indices produced the alpha and beta libraries. Each cDNA molecule was barcoded, and a single primer pair amplified each chain. The library had 12-nucleotide molecular identifiers formed by two random hexamers joined together. TCRdb fed the 5' RACE reads into MiXCR, producing one record per CDR3 protein. The sample lists about 5,500 distinct CDR3 sequences; roughly 8% were seen once. The entry originates in a study of HIV-infected patients and healthy controls. The sequenced sample was blood, obtained during antiretroviral therapy. The receptor's source is an adult with HIV infection.

The CDR3 spells CATRTWTDDYGYTF. The CDR3 DNA follows: TGTGCCACCAGAACTTGGACAGACGACTATGGCTACACCTTC. The rearrangement joins TRBV15 to TRBJ1-2; possibly TRBD1 for D (6 bases). With 6 bases removed from V and 3 bases from J, the gap between germline ends came to 14 bases. The CDR3 has 14 residues. Germline V lookup: CDR1 LNHNV, CDR2 YYDKDF (reference sequence).